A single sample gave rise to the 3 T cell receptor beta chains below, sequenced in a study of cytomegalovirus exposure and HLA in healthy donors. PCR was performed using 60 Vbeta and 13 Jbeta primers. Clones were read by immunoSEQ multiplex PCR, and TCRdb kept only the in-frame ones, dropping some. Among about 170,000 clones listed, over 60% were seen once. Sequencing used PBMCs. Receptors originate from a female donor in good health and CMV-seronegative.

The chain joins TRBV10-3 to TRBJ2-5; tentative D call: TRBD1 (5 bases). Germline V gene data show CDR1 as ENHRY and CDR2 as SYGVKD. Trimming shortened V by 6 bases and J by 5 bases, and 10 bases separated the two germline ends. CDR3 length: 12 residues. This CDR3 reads CAISRAMETQYF. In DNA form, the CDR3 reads TGTGCCATCAGCAGGGCGATGGAGACCCAGTACTTC.

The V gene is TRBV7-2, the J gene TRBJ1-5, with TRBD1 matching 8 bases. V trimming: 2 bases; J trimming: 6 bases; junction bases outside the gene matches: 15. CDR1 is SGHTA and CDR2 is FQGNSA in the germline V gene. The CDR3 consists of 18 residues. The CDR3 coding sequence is TGTGCCAGCAGCTTAAGATCCGTGGTGACAGGGGCCGGTCAGCCCCAGCATTTT. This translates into CASSLRSVVTGAGQPQHF.

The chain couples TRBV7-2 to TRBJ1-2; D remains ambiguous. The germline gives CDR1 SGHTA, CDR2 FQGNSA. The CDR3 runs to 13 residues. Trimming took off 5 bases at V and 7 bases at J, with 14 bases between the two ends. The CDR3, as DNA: TGTGCCAGCAGCCTTGTTGGCGGAGGTGGCTACACCTTC. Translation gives CASSLVGGGGYTF. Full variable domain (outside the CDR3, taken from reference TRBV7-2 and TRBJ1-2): GAGVSQSPSNKVTEKGKDVELRCDPISGHTALYWYRQSLGQGLEFLIYFQGNSAPDKSGLPSDRFSAERTGGSVSTLTIQRTQQEDSAVYLCASSLVGGGGYTFGSGTRLTVV.